One and the same sample provided the 20 T cell receptor beta chains below, sequenced in a study of cytomegalovirus exposure and HLA in healthy donors (dated by TCRdb to about 2017). Receptor libraries were prepared by the immunoSEQ multiplex PCR assay. What TCRdb holds here is the immuneACCESS table cut down to in-frame rearrangements. Part of the clones is not present; checked against another copy, under half of the missing clones reflect an unresolved V gene, and the others are unexplained. The sample includes a few hundred thousand clones, with 80% to 90% observed a single time. Jointly, the top ten make up 0.95% to 1.1% of the sample. Source material: PBMCs. These receptor sequences come from a woman in her late teens or twenties in good health and CMV-seronegative.

This rearrangement joins TRBV9 to TRBJ1-4, with TRBD1 as a possible D gene (5 bases). The CDR3 loop spans 15 amino acids. V shed 1 base and J shed 13 bases, with 20 bases lying between them. The germline V gene encodes CDR1 SGDLS and CDR2 YYNGEE. The CDR3 loop reads CASSVNGAGSRRLFF. The DNA for the CDR3 is TGTGCCAGCAGCGTAAATGGGGCAGGGTCTAGAAGACTGTTTTTT.

The V and J genes are TRBV10-2 and TRBJ2-7; the match to TRBD2 covers 7 bases. This CDR3 has 13 amino acids. J was trimmed by 2 bases and V by 4 bases; bases with no gene match: 2. The germline CDR1 and CDR2 sequences are WSHSY and SAAADI. This CDR3 is CASSGEGTYEQYF. The CDR3 nucleotides read TGCGCCAGCAGTGGGGAGGGAACCTACGAGCAGTACTTC.

This chain joins TRBV7-9 and TRBJ1-2, with a tentative D call TRBD1 (6 bases). The CDR3 contains 16 residues. V dropped 2 bases and J dropped 1 base, with 14 bases sitting between them. CDR1 SEHNR and CDR2 FQNEAQ come from the germline V gene (reference sequence). The CDR3, as DNA: TGTGCCAGCAGCTTAAGGGGGGGCGCGGGTAACTATGGCTACACCTTC. Its translation is CASSLRGGAGNYGYTF.

The chain couples TRBV30 to TRBJ1-2; no clear D. Germline CDR1 GTSNPN, CDR2 SVGIG (reference sequence). The CDR3 is 16 residues long. Trimming removed 0 bases at V and 1 base at J, with 15 bases between. The CDR3 spells CAWSVLKLPHNYGYTF. The CDR3 nucleotides are TGTGCCTGGAGTGTACTAAAGCTCCCTCATAACTATGGCTACACCTTC. Combining the CDR3 with reference TRBV30 and TRBJ1-2 gives the whole variable domain SQTIHQWPATLVQPVGSPLSLECTVEGTSNPNLYWYRQAAGRGLQLLFYSVGIGQISSEVPQNLSASRPQDRQFILSSKKLLLSDSGFYLCAWSVLKLPHNYGYTFGSGTRLTVV.

The CDR3 region has the DNA TGTGCCAGCAGTGAAATTGCGTTCAATGAGCAGTTCTTC. The encoded protein is CASSEIAFNEQFF. This chain uses TRBV6-1 with TRBJ2-1; D is undetermined. Germline V gene lookup returns CDR1 MNHNS and CDR2 SASEGT. This CDR3 is 13 amino acids long. The germline V and J ends were trimmed by 2 bases and 6 bases, with 8 bases remaining between them.

This clone was detected only once. The rearrangement joins TRBV7-4 to TRBJ2-2, with D possibly matching TRBD2 (6 bases). Trimming took 5 bases from V and 6 from J, leaving 22 bases between them. CDR3 length equals 17 residues. Germline CDR1 reads SGHVT; CDR2 reads SQSDAQ. CDR3 nucleotide sequence: TGTGCCAGCAGCCATTTTCCGTGGCGGGAAGGGTCCGGGGAGCTGTTTTTT. Its protein is CASSHFPWREGSGELFF. Variable domain in full (rest from reference TRBV7-4 and TRBJ2-2): GAGVSQSPRYKVAKRGRDVALRCDSISGHVTLYWYRQTLGQGSEVLTYSQSDAQRDKSGRPSGRFSAERPERSVSTLKIQRTEQGDSAVYLCASSHFPWREGSGELFFGEGSRLTVL.

The CDR3, as DNA: TGTGCCTGGAAGGGGGCAGGGGCAGATACGCAGTATTTT. Translation gives CAWKGAGADTQYF. The V and J genes are TRBV30 and TRBJ2-3; TRBD1 matches at 7 bases. Trimming removed 4 bases from V and 4 bases from J; junction bases left unmatched: 5. Germline V CDR1 and CDR2: GTSNPN, SVGIG (reference sequence). The CDR3 is 13 amino acids.

The chain uses TRBV10-1 and TRBJ2-2; D might be TRBD1 (6 bases). The CDR3 has 15 amino acids. In germline, CDR1 is WNHNN, CDR2 SYGVQD (reference sequence). The V end lost 3 bases, the J end lost 0 bases, and 8 bases lay between the germline ends. This chain's CDR3 is CASSDPGANTGELFF. The CDR3 region has the DNA TGCGCCAGCAGTGACCCAGGGGCGAACACCGGGGAGCTGTTTTTT.

The chain has TRBV6-5 and TRBJ1-4, with D uncertain. CDR3 length: 11 residues. Deletions cut 6 bases from V and 8 bases from J, with 7 bases between. The V gene's germline CDR1 is MNHEY and CDR2 SVGAGI. The CDR3 loop is CASSRGEKLFF. The DNA for the CDR3 is TGTGCCAGCAGCCGCGGGGAAAAACTGTTTTTT.

The chain has TRBV7-8 and TRBJ1-1, with D maybe TRBD1 (5 bases). The CDR3 has 14 residues. CDR1 and CDR2 (germline): SGHVS, FQNEAQ. V was pared by 2 bases and J by 4 bases, with 11 bases between. The CDR3 region is CASSLFGGGTEAFF. The CDR3 DNA sequence: TGTGCCAGCAGCTTATTTGGGGGGGGCACTGAAGCTTTCTTT.

The V and J genes are TRBV18 and TRBJ2-5; D may be TRBD2 (6 bases). The CDR3 runs 13 residues. Trimming left V 2 bases short and J 3 bases short, with 7 bases between. In germline, CDR1 is KGHSH, CDR2 LQKENI. The CDR3 loop reads CASSPGEEETQYF. As DNA, the CDR3 is TGTGCCAGCTCACCAGGGGAGGAAGAGACCCAGTACTTC.

This CDR3 is CASSPPTGDYGYTF. In nucleotides, the CDR3 is TGTGCCAGCTCACCACCTACAGGTGACTATGGCTACACCTTC. The J gene is TRBJ1-2, the V gene TRBV18; a weak D match, TRBD1 (5 bases). Trimming pared 0 bases from V and 3 bases from J, leaving 8 bases between. The germline CDR1 and CDR2 sequences are KGHSH and LQKENI. The CDR3 is 14 amino acids.

The chain carries TRBV4-3 and TRBJ1-6; D is possibly TRBD1 (5 bases). Germline values: CDR1 LGHNA, CDR2 YSLEER. V shed 0 bases and J shed 6 bases, with 15 bases lying between them. The CDR3 runs 17 residues. CDR3 protein: CASSQDRRGGGNSPLHF. The CDR3 bases are TGCGCCAGCAGCCAAGATAGGAGGGGCGGTGGTAATTCACCCCTCCACTTT.

The chain recombines TRBV13 with TRBJ1-4; 7 nucleotides line up with TRBD1. CDR3 length: 15 amino acids. After removal of 5 bases from V and 8 bases from J, the junction contained 11 bases not matched to a gene. CDR1 is PRHDT and CDR2 is FYEKMQ in the germline V gene (reference sequence). The CDR3 DNA follows: TGTGCCAGCAGCCCCAGACAGGGAGGAGGAGAAAAACTGTTTTTT. It yields the protein CASSPRQGGGEKLFF.

The chain uses TRBV28 and TRBJ1-2; D is unresolved. Between the trimmed V and J ends, which lost 7 bases and 0 bases, there was a span of 12 bases. This CDR3 region has 14 residues. Per germline, CDR1 MDHEN and CDR2 SYDVKM. CDR3 in amino acids: CASTTDGSNYGYTF. CDR3 in DNA: TGTGCCAGCACTACAGACGGTTCTAACTATGGCTACACCTTC.

V gene TRBV2 combines with J gene TRBJ1-2; D perhaps matches TRBD1 (5 bases). The germline V gene has CDR1 SNHLY and CDR2 FYNNEI. The CDR3 spans 16 residues. The ends were cut back, 9 bases at V and 0 bases at J, with 20 bases in the middle. This CDR3 is CARKLWGGNANYGYTF. In DNA, the CDR3 is TGTGCCAGAAAACTCTGGGGGGGAAACGCTAACTATGGCTACACCTTC.

The rearrangement joins TRBV28 to TRBJ1-2; 12 nucleotides agree with TRBD1. The CDR3 is 17 residues long. Per germline, CDR1 MDHEN and CDR2 SYDVKM. J gave up 4 bases and V 4 bases, and 10 bases lay outside the gene matches. The CDR3 loop reads CASSSGDRGHVVYGYTF. Here the CDR3 DNA reads TGTGCCAGCAGTTCTGGGGACAGGGGGCATGTTGTCTATGGCTACACCTTC.

This clone was observed a few times. The DNA of the CDR3 is TGTGCCAGCAGTGAAGGGACTAGCGGGGTCTACGAGCAGTACTTC. It is translated as CASSEGTSGVYEQYF. The rearrangement joins TRBV2 to TRBJ2-7; 12 nucleotides align to TRBD2. Trimming cost V 1 base and J 3 bases; bases outside gene matches: 1. CDR1 SNHLY and CDR2 FYNNEI come from the germline V gene. The CDR3 consists of 15 residues.

The chain couples TRBV5-4 to TRBJ2-4; TRBD1 is a possible D gene (6 bases). Germline CDR1 is SGHNT and CDR2 is YYREEE (reference sequence). The V gene lost 3 bases and the J gene lost 0 bases, with 13 bases spanning the gap. The CDR3 extends over 16 amino acids. The CDR3 loop is CASSSPIQGAKNIQYF. CDR3 DNA sequence: TGTGCCAGCAGCTCGCCTATACAGGGAGCCAAAAACATTCAGTACTTC.

The chain employs TRBV6-5 and TRBJ2-1; 11 bases fit TRBD2. CDR3 size: 16 residues. The V gene's germline CDR1 is MNHEY and CDR2 SVGAGI. Unmatched junction bases numbered 4, after V lost 2 bases and J lost 4 bases. The CDR3 coding sequence is TGTGCCAGCAGTTACGGCGCTAGCGGGGGGTACAATGAGCAGTTCTTC. Translated: CASSYGASGGYNEQFF.